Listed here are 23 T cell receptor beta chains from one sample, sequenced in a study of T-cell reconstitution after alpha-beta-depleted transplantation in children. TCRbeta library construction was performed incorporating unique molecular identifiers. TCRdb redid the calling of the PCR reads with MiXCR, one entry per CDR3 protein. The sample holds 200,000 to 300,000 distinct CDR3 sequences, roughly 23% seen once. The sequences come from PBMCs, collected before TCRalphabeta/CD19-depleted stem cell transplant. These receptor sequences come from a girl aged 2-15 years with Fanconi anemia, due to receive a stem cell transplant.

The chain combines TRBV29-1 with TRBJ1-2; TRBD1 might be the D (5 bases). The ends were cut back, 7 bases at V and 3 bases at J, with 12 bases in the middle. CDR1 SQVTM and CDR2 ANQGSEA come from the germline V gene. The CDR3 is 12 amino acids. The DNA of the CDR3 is TGCAGCGCAGTCACCAGGGACTATGGCTACACCTTC. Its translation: CSAVTRDYGYTF. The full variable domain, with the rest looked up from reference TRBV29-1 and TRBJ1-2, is SAVISQKPSRDICQRGTSLTIQCQVDSQVTMMFWYRQQPGQSLTLIATANQGSEATYESGFVIDKFPISRPNLTFSTLTVSNMSPEDSSIYLCSAVTRDYGYTFGSGTRLTVV.

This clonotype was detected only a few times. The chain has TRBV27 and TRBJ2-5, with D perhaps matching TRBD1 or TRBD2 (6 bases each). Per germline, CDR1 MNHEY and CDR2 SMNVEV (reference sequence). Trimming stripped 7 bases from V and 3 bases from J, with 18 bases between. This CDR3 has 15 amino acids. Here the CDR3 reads CASNIRGAGEETQYF. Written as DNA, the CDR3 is TGTGCCAGCAATATTAGGGGGGCAGGTGAAGAGACCCAGTACTTC.

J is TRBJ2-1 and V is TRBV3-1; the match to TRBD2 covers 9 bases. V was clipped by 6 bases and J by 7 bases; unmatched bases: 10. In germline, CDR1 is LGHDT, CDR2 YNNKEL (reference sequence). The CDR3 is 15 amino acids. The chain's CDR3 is CASSPSSGRNNEQFF. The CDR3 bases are TGTGCCAGCAGTCCCTCGAGCGGGAGGAATAATGAGCAGTTCTTC.

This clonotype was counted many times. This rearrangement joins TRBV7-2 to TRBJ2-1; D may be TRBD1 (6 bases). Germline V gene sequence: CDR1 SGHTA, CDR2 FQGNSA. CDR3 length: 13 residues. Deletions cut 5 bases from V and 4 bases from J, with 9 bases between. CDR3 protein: CASSPRGYNEQFF. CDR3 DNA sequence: TGTGCCAGCAGCCCAAGGGGGTACAATGAGCAGTTCTTC.

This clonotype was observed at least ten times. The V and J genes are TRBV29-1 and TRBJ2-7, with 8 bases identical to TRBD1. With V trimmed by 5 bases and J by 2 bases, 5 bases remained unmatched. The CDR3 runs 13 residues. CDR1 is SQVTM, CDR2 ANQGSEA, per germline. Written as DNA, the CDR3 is TGCAGCGTTTGGACAGGGAAGACCTACGAGCAGTACTTC. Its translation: CSVWTGKTYEQYF.

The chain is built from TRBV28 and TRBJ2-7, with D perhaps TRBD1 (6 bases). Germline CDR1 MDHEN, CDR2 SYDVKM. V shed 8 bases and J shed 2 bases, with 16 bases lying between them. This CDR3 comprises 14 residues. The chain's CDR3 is CASARTGFTYEQYF. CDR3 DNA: TGTGCCAGCGCCCGAACAGGGTTCACCTACGAGCAGTACTTC.

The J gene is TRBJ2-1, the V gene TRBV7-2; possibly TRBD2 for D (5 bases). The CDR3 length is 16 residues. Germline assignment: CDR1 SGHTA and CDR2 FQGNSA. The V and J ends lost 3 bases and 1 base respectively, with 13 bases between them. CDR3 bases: TGTGCCAGCAGCTTCCAAATCGGGATATCCTACAATGAGCAGTTCTTC. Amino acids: CASSFQIGISYNEQFF.

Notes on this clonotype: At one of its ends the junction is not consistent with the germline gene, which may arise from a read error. The CDR3: CASTLGLANNDQFF. CDR3 sequence (DNA): TGTGCCAGCACTTTGGGACTAGCGAACAATGATCAGTTCTTC. The chain carries TRBV2 and TRBJ2-1; the match to TRBD2 covers 10 bases. The CDR3 runs 14 residues. Germline assignment: CDR1 SNHLY and CDR2 FYNNEI.

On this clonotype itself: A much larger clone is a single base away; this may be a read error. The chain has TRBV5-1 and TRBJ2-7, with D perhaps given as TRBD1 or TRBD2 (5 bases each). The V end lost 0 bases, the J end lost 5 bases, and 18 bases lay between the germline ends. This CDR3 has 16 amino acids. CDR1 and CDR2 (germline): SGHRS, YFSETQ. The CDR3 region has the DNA TGCGCCAGCAGCTTGGTCGGGGACGGCGGAAGGAACGAGCAGTACTTC. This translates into CASSLVGDGGRNEQYF.

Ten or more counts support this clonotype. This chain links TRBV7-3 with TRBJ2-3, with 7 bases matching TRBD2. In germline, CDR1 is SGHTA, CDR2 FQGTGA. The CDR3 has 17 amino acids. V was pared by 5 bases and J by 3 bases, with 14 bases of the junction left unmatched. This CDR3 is CASSQGVRGESTDTQYF. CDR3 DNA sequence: TGTGCCAGCAGCCAAGGGGTACGGGGGGAATCGACAGATACGCAGTATTTT.

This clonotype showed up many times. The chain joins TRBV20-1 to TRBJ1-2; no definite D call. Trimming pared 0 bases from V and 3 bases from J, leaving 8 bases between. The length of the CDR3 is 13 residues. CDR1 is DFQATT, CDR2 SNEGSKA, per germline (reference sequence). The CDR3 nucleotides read TGCAGTGCTAGAGATCTCGGGGACTATGGCTACACCTTC. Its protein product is CSARDLGDYGYTF.

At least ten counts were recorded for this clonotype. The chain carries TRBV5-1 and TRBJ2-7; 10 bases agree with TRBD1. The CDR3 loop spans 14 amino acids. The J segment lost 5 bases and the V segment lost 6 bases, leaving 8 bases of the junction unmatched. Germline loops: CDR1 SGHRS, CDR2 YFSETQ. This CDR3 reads CASMLQGQGNEQYF. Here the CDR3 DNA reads TGCGCCAGCATGCTTCAGGGACAGGGGAACGAGCAGTACTTC.

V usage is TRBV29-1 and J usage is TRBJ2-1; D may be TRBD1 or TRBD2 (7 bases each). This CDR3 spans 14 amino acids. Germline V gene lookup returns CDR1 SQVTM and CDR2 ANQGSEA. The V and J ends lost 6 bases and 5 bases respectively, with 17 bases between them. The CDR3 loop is CSVRGPGTNNEQFF. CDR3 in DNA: TGCAGCGTAAGGGGGCCGGGGACTAACAATGAGCAGTTCTTC.

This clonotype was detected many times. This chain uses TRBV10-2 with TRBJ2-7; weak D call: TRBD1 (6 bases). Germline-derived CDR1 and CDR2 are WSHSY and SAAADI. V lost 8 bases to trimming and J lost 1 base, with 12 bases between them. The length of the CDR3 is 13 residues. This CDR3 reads CASEGQGSYEQYF. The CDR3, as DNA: TGCGCCAGCGAGGGGCAGGGGTCCTACGAGCAGTACTTC.

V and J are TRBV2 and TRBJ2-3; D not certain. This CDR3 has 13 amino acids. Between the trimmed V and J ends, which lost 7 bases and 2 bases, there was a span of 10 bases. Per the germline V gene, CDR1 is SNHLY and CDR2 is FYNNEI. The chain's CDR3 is CASNRMDTDTQYF. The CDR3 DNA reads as TGTGCCAGCAACCGAATGGACACAGATACGCAGTATTTT.

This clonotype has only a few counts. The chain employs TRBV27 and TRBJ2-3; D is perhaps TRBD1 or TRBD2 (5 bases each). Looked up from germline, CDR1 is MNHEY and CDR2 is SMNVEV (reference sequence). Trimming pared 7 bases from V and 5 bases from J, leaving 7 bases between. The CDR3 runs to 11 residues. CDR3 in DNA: TGTGCCAGCACTGGGGGAGATACGCAGTATTTT. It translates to CASTGGDTQYF.

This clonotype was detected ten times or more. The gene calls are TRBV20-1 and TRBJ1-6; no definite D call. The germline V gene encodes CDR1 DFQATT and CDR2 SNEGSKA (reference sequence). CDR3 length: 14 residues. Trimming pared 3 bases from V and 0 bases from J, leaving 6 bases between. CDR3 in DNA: TGCAGTGCTAGGCCCAACTCCTATAATTCACCCCTCCACTTT. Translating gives CSARPNSYNSPLHF.

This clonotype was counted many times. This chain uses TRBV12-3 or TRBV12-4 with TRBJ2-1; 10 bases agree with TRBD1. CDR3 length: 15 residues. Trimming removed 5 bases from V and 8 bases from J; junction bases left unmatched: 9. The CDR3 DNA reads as TGTGCCAGCAGTCTCTTGCGACAGGGGGCCGATGAGCAGTTCTTC. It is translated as CASSLLRQGADEQFF.

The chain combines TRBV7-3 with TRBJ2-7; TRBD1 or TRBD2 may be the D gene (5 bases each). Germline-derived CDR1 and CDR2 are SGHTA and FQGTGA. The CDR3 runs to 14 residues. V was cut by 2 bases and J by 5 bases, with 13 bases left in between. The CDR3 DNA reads TGTGCCAGCAGCTTACGAACCAGGGACCACGAGCAGTACTTC. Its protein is CASSLRTRDHEQYF.

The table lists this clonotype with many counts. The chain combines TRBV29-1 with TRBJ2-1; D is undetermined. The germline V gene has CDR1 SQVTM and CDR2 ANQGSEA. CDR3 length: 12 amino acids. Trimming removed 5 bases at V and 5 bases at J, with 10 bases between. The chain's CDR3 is CSVRQHNNEQFF. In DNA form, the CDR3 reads TGCAGCGTTCGCCAGCACAACAATGAGCAGTTCTTC.

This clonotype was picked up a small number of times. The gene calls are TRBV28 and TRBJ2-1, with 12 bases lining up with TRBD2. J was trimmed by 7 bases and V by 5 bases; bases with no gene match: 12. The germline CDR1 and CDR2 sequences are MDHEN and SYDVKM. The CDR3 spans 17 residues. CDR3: CASSTQLAGGRINEQFF. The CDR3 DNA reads TGTGCCAGCAGTACCCAGCTAGCGGGAGGGAGGATTAATGAGCAGTTCTTC. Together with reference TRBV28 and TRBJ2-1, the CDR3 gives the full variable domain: DVKVTQSSRYLVKRTGEKVFLECVQDMDHENMFWYRQDPGLGLRLIYFSYDVKMKEKGDIPEGYSVSREKKERFSLILESASTNQTSMYLCASSTQLAGGRINEQFFGPGTRLTVL.

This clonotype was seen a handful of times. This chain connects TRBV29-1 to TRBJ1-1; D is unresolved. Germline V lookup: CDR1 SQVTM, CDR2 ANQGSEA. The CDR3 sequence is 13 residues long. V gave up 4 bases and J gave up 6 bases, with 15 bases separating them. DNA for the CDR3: TGCAGCGTTGCGGTCTCGGGGTTGGCTGAAGCTTTCTTT. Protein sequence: CSVAVSGLAEAFF.

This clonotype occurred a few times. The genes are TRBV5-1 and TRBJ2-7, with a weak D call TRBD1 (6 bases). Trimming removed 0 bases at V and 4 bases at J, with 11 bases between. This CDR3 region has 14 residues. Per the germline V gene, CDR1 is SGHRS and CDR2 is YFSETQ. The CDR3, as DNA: TGCGCCAGCAGCTTGGTTGGACAGAAATACGAGCAGTACTTC. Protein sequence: CASSLVGQKYEQYF.